The clone carrying this T cell receptor beta chain was detected only a few times. As yet, its antigen is unknown. Compared with germline, one end of the junction differs, possibly owing to a read error. The sample comes from a study of blood T cells in healthy people across ages. Study-level information: Using template switching, researchers captured about one barcoded beta molecule for each two T cells. Findings of the study overall: Possibly confounding the expanded clonotype changes was the fact that donor CMV status was unknown. Estimates of total diversity, which came from one million sequenced T cells, were considered to be underestimates.

Germline CDR1 reads SSHAT; CDR2 reads FNYEAQ (reference sequence). The CDR3 totals 15 residues. The use of a sample-barcoded 5' primer and a J-beta primer mix characterized a second PCR of about 7 to 12 cycles. Via MiXCR, TCRdb re-called the 5' RACE reads, giving one row per CDR3 protein. The sample records 800,000 to 900,000 distinct CDR3 sequences, around 62% being singletons. Each sample gave at least 6 million isolated PBMCs. The source material was blood. The V gene is TRBV7-7, the J gene TRBJ2-2; maybe TRBD2 (7 bases). The TCR comes from a man aged 25 to 40 in good health. CDR3 sequence reads: CASSLGGGGAGELFF. Written as DNA, the CDR3 is TGTGCTAGCAGCTTAGGAGGCGGGGGCGCCGGGGAGCTGTTTTTT.